Listed below are T cell receptor beta chains from one sample, sequenced in a study of blood T cell repertoires in COVID-19. The method was immunoSEQ multiplex PCR; TCRdb's version includes in-frame clones alone and lacks a portion of them. Here the sample spans 100,000 to 150,000 clones, 80% being singletons. The sequencing input was peripheral blood. These receptors came from a human donor in a cohort sampled during active COVID-19. CDR3s include the opening cysteine and the closing phenylalanine or tryptophan. Each record gives: D gene, J gene, clone size, V gene, CDR3 protein, CDR3 DNA. The D gene is left open where the match is weak. A row's size may be missing; if present it is once, few, many or a size class.

D: -
J: TRBJ2-6
size: -
V: TRBV7-9
CDR3: CASTTVRGAGANVLTF
DNA: TGTGCCAGCACCACCGTCCGCGGAGCTGGGGCCAACGTCCTGACTTTC

D: -
J: TRBJ2-5
size: -
V: TRBV11-1
CDR3: CASSLRREQETQYF
DNA: TGTGCCAGCAGCTTACGTCGAGAACAAGAGACCCAGTACTTC

D: -
J: TRBJ1-2
size: -
V: TRBV23-1
CDR3: CAVRRRGDNTF
DNA: TGCGCCGTGAGGAGGAGGGGCGATAACACCTTC

D: TRBD1
J: TRBJ1-5
size: -
V: TRBV19
CDR3: CASLPGGQFNQPQHF
DNA: TGTGCCAGTCTCCCCGGGGGACAGTTTAATCAGCCCCAGCATTTT

D: -
J: TRBJ1-2
size: -
V: TRBV5-1
CDR3: CASSLGGLDGYTF
DNA: TGCGCCAGCAGCTTGGGGGGCCTGGATGGCTACACCTTC

D: -
J: TRBJ2-4
size: -
V: TRBV11-2
CDR3: CASSPQGMAKNIQYF
DNA: TGTGCCAGCAGCCCGCAGGGGATGGCCAAAAACATTCAGTACTTC

D: TRBD2
J: TRBJ2-5
size: -
V: TRBV19
CDR3: CASRPSGRPETQYF
DNA: TGTGCCAGTAGGCCTAGCGGGAGACCCGAGACCCAGTACTTC

D: TRBD2
J: TRBJ2-7
size: -
V: TRBV28
CDR3: CASSPSGSGYEQYF
DNA: TGTGCCAGCAGCCCCAGCGGGAGTGGCTACGAGCAGTACTTC

D: -
J: TRBJ1-1
size: -
V: TRBV6-5
CDR3: CASSYGTPQRNTEAFF
DNA: TGTGCCAGCAGTTACGGGACTCCCCAGAGGAACACTGAAGCTTTCTTT

D: -
J: TRBJ1-2
size: -
V: TRBV6-2/TRBV6-3
CDR3: CASSYERGSYGYTF
DNA: TGTGCCAGCAGTTACGAACGGGGAAGTTATGGCTACACCTTC

D: -
J: TRBJ2-3
size: -
V: TRBV9
CDR3: CASSYEMRASTDTQYF
DNA: TGTGCCAGCAGCTACGAGATGAGGGCTAGCACAGATACGCAGTATTTT

D: -
J: TRBJ1-4
size: -
V: TRBV7-8
CDR3: CASSRDSATNEKLFF
DNA: TGTGCCAGCAGCCGCGACAGTGCAACTAATGAAAAACTGTTTTTT

D: -
J: TRBJ1-2
size: -
V: TRBV7-8
CDR3: CASSPRGGRNGYTF
DNA: TGTGCCAGCAGCCCCCGGGGGGGGCGAAATGGCTACACCTTC

D: -
J: TRBJ2-2
size: -
V: TRBV7-3
CDR3: CASSLTGGTVSSGELFF
DNA: TGTGCCAGCAGCTTAACCGGCGGGACAGTGTCCTCCGGGGAGCTGTTTTTT

D: -
J: TRBJ1-4
size: -
V: TRBV4-1
CDR3: CASSQPTQGNEKLFF
DNA: TGCGCCAGCAGCCAACCTACACAGGGAAATGAAAAACTGTTTTTT

D: -
J: TRBJ2-1
size: -
V: TRBV10-3
CDR3: CAISELGVSYNEQFF
DNA: TGTGCCATCAGTGAACTCGGGGTCTCCTACAATGAGCAGTTCTTC

D: TRBD1
J: TRBJ1-1
size: -
V: TRBV6-5
CDR3: CASSSRDRAGTEAFF
DNA: TGTGCCAGCAGTTCCCGGGACAGGGCGGGCACTGAAGCTTTCTTT

D: TRBD2
J: TRBJ2-5
size: -
V: TRBV5-1
CDR3: CASSLGLALVGETQYF
DNA: TGCGCCAGCAGCCTCGGACTAGCACTAGTAGGAGAGACCCAGTACTTC

D: -
J: TRBJ2-1
size: -
V: TRBV7-8
CDR3: CASSRTAGSDEQFF
DNA: TGTGCCAGCAGCCGGACCGCGGGGAGCGATGAGCAGTTCTTC

D: -
J: TRBJ2-5
size: -
V: TRBV5-1
CDR3: CASSGGGAFEETQYF
DNA: TGCGCCAGCAGCGGTGGGGGGGCGTTTGAAGAGACCCAGTACTTC

D: TRBD1
J: TRBJ1-2
size: -
V: TRBV28
CDR3: CASSSSGTARYGYTF
DNA: TGTGCCAGCAGTTCATCCGGGACAGCGAGGTATGGCTACACCTTC

D: TRBD2
J: TRBJ2-3
size: -
V: TRBV7-9
CDR3: CASSTSGRATDTQYF
DNA: TGTGCCAGCAGCACTAGCGGGAGAGCGACAGATACGCAGTATTTT

D: TRBD1
J: TRBJ1-1
size: few
V: TRBV9
CDR3: CASSVGQGTTEAFF
DNA: TGTGCCAGCAGCGTCGGACAGGGGACCACTGAAGCTTTCTTT

D: TRBD1
J: TRBJ1-1
size: -
V: TRBV30
CDR3: CAWSGRGPNTEAFF
DNA: TGTGCCTGGAGTGGCAGGGGGCCGAACACTGAAGCTTTCTTT

D: TRBD1
J: TRBJ1-3
size: -
V: TRBV5-1
CDR3: CASSKPTGGRGTIYF
DNA: TGCGCCAGCAGCAAACCAACAGGGGGCAGGGGGACCATATATTTT

D: -
J: TRBJ2-7
size: -
V: TRBV5-6
CDR3: CASSLEDSYEQYF
DNA: TGTGCCAGCAGCTTGGAGGACAGCTACGAGCAGTACTTC

D: -
J: TRBJ2-7
size: -
V: TRBV7-8
CDR3: CASLPRTGYYEQYF
DNA: TGTGCCAGCCTCCCGCGAACGGGATACTACGAGCAGTACTTC

D: TRBD1
J: TRBJ2-5
size: -
V: TRBV18
CDR3: CASSLFFTTGKETQYF
DNA: TGTGCCAGCTCACTTTTCTTCACGACAGGGAAAGAGACCCAGTACTTC

D: TRBD2
J: TRBJ2-7
size: medium-sized
V: TRBV11-2
CDR3: CASSSTSGGPVDYEQYF
DNA: TGTGCCAGCAGCTCGACTAGCGGGGGGCCGGTTGACTACGAGCAGTACTTC

D: -
J: TRBJ1-2
size: -
V: TRBV5-6
CDR3: CASSRTGTFGYTF
DNA: TGTGCCAGCAGCCGAACCGGGACATTTGGCTACACCTTC

D: -
J: TRBJ1-2
size: -
V: TRBV6-5
CDR3: CASSHSSNRINYGYTF
DNA: TGTGCCAGCAGTCACTCCTCAAACAGGATTAACTATGGCTACACCTTC

D: TRBD2
J: TRBJ2-1
size: -
V: TRBV7-8
CDR3: CASLKPGDGRADIGEQFF
DNA: TGTGCCAGCCTAAAACCCGGCGACGGGAGGGCCGATATCGGCGAGCAGTTCTTC

D: -
J: TRBJ1-6
size: once
V: TRBV5-1
CDR3: CASSLEGVDSPLHF
DNA: TGCGCCAGCAGCTTGGAAGGGGTAGACTCACCCCTCCACTTT

D: -
J: TRBJ2-3
size: -
V: TRBV7-9
CDR3: CASSYMAPLASTDTQYF
DNA: TGTGCCAGCAGCTATATGGCACCACTAGCTAGCACAGATACGCAGTATTTT

D: -
J: TRBJ1-2
size: -
V: TRBV3-1/TRBV3-2
CDR3: CASSQDQGRVSGYTF
DNA: TGTGCCAGCAGCCAAGATCAGGGCAGGGTAAGTGGCTACACCTTC

D: -
J: TRBJ2-3
size: -
V: TRBV30
CDR3: CAWSALGQSPADTQYF
DNA: TGTGCCTGGAGTGCCCTAGGACAGTCCCCAGCAGATACGCAGTATTTT

D: TRBD1
J: TRBJ1-5
size: -
V: TRBV6-5
CDR3: CASRGQGRSQPQHF
DNA: TGTGCCAGCAGGGGACAGGGTAGGAGTCAGCCCCAGCATTTT

D: -
J: TRBJ1-1
size: -
V: TRBV27
CDR3: CASSFRRNTEAFF
DNA: TGTGCCAGCAGTTTCCGGAGGAACACTGAAGCTTTCTTT

D: TRBD2
J: TRBJ2-7
size: -
V: TRBV27
CDR3: CASSTPTSGRRNEQYF
DNA: TGTGCCAGCAGTACCCCTACTAGCGGGAGGAGGAACGAGCAGTACTTC

D: TRBD1
J: TRBJ1-1
size: -
V: TRBV24-1
CDR3: CATSGPTGRAFF
DNA: TGTGCCACCAGTGGACCGACAGGGAGGGCTTTCTTT

D: -
J: TRBJ2-7
size: -
V: TRBV19
CDR3: CASSIRGAGYEQYF
DNA: TGTGCCAGTAGTATCCGGGGGGCCGGCTACGAGCAGTACTTC

D: -
J: TRBJ1-1
size: -
V: TRBV18
CDR3: CASSPTRGQSVAEAFF
DNA: TGTGCCAGCTCACCAACCCGTGGACAATCTGTCGCTGAAGCTTTCTTT

D: TRBD2
J: TRBJ2-7
size: -
V: TRBV7-3
CDR3: CASSLGGGNYEQYF
DNA: TGTGCCAGCAGCTTAGGCGGGGGTAACTACGAGCAGTACTTC

D: -
J: TRBJ1-2
size: -
V: TRBV5-4
CDR3: CASSLQGRDYGYTF
DNA: TGTGCCAGCAGCTTGCAGGGGCGCGACTATGGCTACACCTTC

D: -
J: TRBJ1-3
size: -
V: TRBV7-9
CDR3: CASSLAAKTHRNTIYF
DNA: TGTGCCAGCAGCTTAGCGGCCAAAACACATAGAAACACCATATATTTT

D: TRBD1
J: TRBJ1-5
size: once
V: TRBV10-3
CDR3: CAISDPGGQGTGPQHF
DNA: TGTGCCATTAGTGATCCGGGGGGACAGGGAACTGGGCCCCAGCATTTT

D: -
J: TRBJ2-7
size: -
V: TRBV3-1/TRBV3-2
CDR3: CASSLLRQSSYEQYF
DNA: TGTGCCAGCAGCCTGCTAAGACAGAGCTCCTACGAGCAGTACTTC

D: -
J: TRBJ1-4
size: -
V: TRBV4-1
CDR3: CASSQVPGYNEKLFF
DNA: TGCGCCAGCAGCCAAGTCCCAGGGTATAATGAAAAACTGTTTTTT

D: -
J: TRBJ2-7
size: -
V: TRBV28
CDR3: CASSLTYTYEQYF
DNA: TGTGCCAGCAGTTTAACATACACCTACGAGCAGTACTTC

D: TRBD1
J: TRBJ1-1
size: -
V: TRBV18
CDR3: CASSLGQYSTEAFF
DNA: TGTGCCAGCTCACTGGGACAGTACTCTACTGAAGCTTTCTTT

D: -
J: TRBJ1-2
size: once
V: TRBV28
CDR3: CASSSEARGYDGYTF
DNA: TGTGCCAGCAGCTCCGAGGCCAGGGGTTATGATGGCTACACCTTC

D: -
J: TRBJ1-1
size: -
V: TRBV19
CDR3: CASSTVLNTEAFF
DNA: TGTGCCAGTAGTACCGTCCTGAACACTGAAGCTTTCTTT

D: -
J: TRBJ1-5
size: -
V: TRBV3-1/TRBV3-2
CDR3: CASSLETGPQHF
DNA: TGTGCCAGCAGCCTCGAGACTGGGCCCCAGCATTTT

D: -
J: TRBJ2-5
size: -
V: TRBV9
CDR3: CASSQTGVSRETQYF
DNA: TGTGCCAGCAGCCAGACCGGGGTTTCTCGAGAGACCCAGTACTTC

D: -
J: TRBJ1-4
size: -
V: TRBV20-1
CDR3: CSAPSNEKLFF
DNA: TGCAGTGCCCCGTCTAATGAAAAACTGTTTTTT

D: -
J: TRBJ2-3
size: -
V: TRBV27
CDR3: CASSVQGTAMTDTQYF
DNA: TGTGCCAGCAGTGTACAGGGAACCGCAATGACAGATACGCAGTATTTT

D: TRBD1
J: TRBJ1-2
size: few
V: TRBV19
CDR3: CASSTRDSQGYTF
DNA: TGTGCCAGTAGCACCCGGGACAGTCAGGGCTACACCTTC

D: -
J: TRBJ2-2
size: -
V: TRBV5-4
CDR3: CASSLGPTGTGELFF
DNA: TGTGCCAGCAGCTTGGGACCTACGGGGACCGGGGAGCTGTTTTTT